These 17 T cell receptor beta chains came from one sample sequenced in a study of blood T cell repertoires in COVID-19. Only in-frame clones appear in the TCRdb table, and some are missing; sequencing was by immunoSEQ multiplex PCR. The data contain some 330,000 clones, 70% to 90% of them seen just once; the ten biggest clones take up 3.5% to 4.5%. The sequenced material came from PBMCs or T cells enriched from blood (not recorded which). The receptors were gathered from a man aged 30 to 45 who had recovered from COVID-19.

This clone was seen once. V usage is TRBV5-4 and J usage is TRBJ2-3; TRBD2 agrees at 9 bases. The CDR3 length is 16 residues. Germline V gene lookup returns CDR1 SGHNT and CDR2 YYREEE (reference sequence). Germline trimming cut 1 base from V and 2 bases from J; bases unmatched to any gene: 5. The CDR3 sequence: CASSLFAGGVTDTQYF. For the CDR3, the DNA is TGTGCCAGCAGCTTGTTTGCGGGAGGGGTCACAGATACGCAGTATTTT.

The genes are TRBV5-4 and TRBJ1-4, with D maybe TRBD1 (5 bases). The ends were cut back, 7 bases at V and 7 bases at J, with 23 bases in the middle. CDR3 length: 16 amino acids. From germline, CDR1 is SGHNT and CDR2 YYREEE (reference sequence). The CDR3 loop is CASGDTSGGRGEKLFF. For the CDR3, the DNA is TGTGCCAGCGGAGATACCTCGGGGGGACGGGGTGAAAAACTGTTTTTT. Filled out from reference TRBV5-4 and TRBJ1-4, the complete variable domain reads ETGVTQSPTHLIKTRGQQVTLRCSSQSGHNTVSWYQQALGQGPQFIFQYYREEENGRGNFPPRFSGLQFPNYSSELNVNALELDDSALYLCASGDTSGGRGEKLFFGSGTQLSVL.

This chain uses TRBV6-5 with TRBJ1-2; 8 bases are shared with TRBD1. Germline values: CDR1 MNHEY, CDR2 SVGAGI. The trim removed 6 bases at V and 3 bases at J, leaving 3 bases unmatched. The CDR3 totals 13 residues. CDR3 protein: CASRQDRDYGYTF. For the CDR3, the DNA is TGTGCCAGCAGACAGGACAGGGACTATGGCTACACCTTC.

CDR3 DNA: TGTGCCAGCCGGGACAGCCTAAACACCGGGGAGCTGTTTTTT. Residues: CASRDSLNTGELFF. The chain joins TRBV28 to TRBJ2-2; the match to TRBD1 covers 7 bases. The CDR3 is 14 amino acids. With V trimmed by 8 bases and J by 2 bases, 5 bases remained unmatched. In germline, CDR1 is MDHEN, CDR2 SYDVKM.

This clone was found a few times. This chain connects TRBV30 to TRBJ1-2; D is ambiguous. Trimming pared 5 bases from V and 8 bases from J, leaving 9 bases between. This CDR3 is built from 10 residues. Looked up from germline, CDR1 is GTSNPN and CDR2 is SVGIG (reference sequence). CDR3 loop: CAWDYQGYTF. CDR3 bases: TGTGCCTGGGATTACCAGGGCTACACCTTC.

The DNA for the CDR3 is TGTGCCAGCAGCCACGCGGACAGGGCGGATGGCTACACCTTC. The encoded protein is CASSHADRADGYTF. The chain has TRBV7-9 and TRBJ1-2; 8 bases align to TRBD1. CDR3 length: 14 amino acids. Trimming cost V 5 bases and J 6 bases; bases outside gene matches: 8. Germline V CDR1 and CDR2: SEHNR, FQNEAQ (reference sequence).

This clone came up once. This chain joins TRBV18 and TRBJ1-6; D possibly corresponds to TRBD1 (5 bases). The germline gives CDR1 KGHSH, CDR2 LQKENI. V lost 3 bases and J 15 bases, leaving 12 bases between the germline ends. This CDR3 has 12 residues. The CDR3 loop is CASSPQSGDLHF. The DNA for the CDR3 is TGTGCCAGCTCACCCCAATCGGGGGACCTCCACTTT.

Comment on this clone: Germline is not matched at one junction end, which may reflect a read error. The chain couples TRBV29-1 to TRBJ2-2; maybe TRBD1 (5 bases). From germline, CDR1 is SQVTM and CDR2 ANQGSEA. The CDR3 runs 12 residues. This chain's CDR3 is CSVEGATGELFF. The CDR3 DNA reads TGCAGCGTGGAAGGGGCTACCGGGGAGCTGTTTTTT.

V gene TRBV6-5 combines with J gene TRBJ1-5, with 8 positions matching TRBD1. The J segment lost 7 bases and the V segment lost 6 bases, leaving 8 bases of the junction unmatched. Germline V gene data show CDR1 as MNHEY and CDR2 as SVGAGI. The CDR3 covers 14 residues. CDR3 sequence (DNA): TGTGCCAGCAGCGCCGGACAGGGCTGGCAGCCCCAGCATTTT. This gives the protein CASSAGQGWQPQHF.

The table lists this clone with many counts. Written as DNA, the CDR3 is TGTGCCAGCAGCTTTAGGGGCTCCTACGAGCAGTACTTC. It yields the protein CASSFRGSYEQYF. The rearrangement links TRBV7-9 to TRBJ2-7, with D possibly matching TRBD1 (5 bases). The CDR3 has 13 residues. V was shortened by 3 bases and J by 0 bases, with 6 bases between the two germline ends. Germline CDR1 and CDR2: SEHNR and FQNEAQ (reference sequence).

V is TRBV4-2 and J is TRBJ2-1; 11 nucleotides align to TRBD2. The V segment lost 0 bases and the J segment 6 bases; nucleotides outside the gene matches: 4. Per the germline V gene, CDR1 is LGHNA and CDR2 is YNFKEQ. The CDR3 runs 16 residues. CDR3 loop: CASSQETSGGLNEQFF. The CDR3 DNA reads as TGTGCCAGCAGCCAAGAAACTAGCGGGGGACTCAATGAGCAGTTCTTC.

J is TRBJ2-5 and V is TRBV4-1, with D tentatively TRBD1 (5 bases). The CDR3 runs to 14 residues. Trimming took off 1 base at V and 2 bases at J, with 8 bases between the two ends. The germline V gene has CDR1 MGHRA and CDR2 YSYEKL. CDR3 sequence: CASSQARGQETQYF. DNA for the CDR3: TGCGCCAGCAGCCAAGCTAGGGGACAAGAGACCCAGTACTTC.

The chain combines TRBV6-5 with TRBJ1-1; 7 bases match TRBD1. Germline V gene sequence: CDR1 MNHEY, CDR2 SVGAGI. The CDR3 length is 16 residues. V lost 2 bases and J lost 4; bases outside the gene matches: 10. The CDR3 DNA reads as TGTGCCAGCAGTTACAGTTTCACAGGGGTGAGCACTGAAGCTTTCTTT. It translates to CASSYSFTGVSTEAFF.

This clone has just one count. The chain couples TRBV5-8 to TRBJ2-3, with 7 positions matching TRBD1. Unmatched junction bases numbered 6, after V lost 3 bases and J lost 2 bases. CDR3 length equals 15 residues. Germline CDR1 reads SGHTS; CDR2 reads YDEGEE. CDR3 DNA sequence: TGTGCCAGCAGCTCCGGACAGGCGAACACAGATACGCAGTATTTT. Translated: CASSSGQANTDTQYF.

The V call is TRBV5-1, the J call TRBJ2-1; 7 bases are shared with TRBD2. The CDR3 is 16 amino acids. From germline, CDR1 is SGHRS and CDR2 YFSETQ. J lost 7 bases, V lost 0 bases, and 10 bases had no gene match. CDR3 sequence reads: CASSLAGGLGRNEQFF. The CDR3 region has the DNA TGCGCCAGCAGCTTGGCCGGGGGGTTGGGTAGGAATGAGCAGTTCTTC.

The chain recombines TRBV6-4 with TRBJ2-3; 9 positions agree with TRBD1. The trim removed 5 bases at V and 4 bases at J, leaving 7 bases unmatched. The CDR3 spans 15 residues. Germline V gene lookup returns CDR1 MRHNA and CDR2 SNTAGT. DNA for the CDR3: TGTGCCAGCAGTCAGTCCCGGGACAGGGCAGATACGCAGTATTTT. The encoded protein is CASSQSRDRADTQYF.

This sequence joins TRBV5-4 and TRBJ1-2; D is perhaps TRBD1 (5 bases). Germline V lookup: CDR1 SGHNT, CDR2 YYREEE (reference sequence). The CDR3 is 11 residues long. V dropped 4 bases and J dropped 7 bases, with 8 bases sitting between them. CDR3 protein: CASSPGSGYTF. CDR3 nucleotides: TGTGCCAGCAGCCCAGGGTCTGGCTACACCTTC.